This T cell receptor beta chain was sequenced during a study of blood T cell repertoires in COVID-19 (dated by TCRdb to about 2020). At the level of the whole study: Samples from collaborators originated in the United States, Italy and Spain and spanned both the acute and convalescent phases of COVID-19. The material from the prospective study consisted of cDNA or gDNA derived from T cells, B-cell-depleted T cells, or PBMCs. Where available, HLA class I and class II types were obtained from metadata supplied by the sample provider rather than from assay-based typing. Subjects who had been exposed to COVID-19, were actively infected with it, or had recovered from it provided the deeply sampled blood TCRbeta repertoires that made up the dataset. The samples were drawn from the first 160 participants of the ongoing ImmuneRACE study and from more than 1,000 subjects provided by 6 global collaborators. The repertoires were released in a freely available public database meant as a resource for research on the immune response to SARS-CoV-2. A de-identified subject ID, COVID-19 status, age in years and sex were almost always included in the sample metadata. What the study reported, not specific to this receptor: The quantity of clinical and demographic metadata differed by source and by participant and was supplied without curation.

Another Seattle source contributed samples from volunteer blood donors who had recovered from COVID-19. The collaborating institutions used their own protocols to collect whole blood in K2EDTA tubes. For TCRbeta analysis, collaborators shipped samples as frozen whole blood, isolated PBMCs, or DNA extracted from either of those sample types. Per the germline V gene, MNHEY is the CDR1 and SVGAGI is the CDR2. Spanning cysteine to phenylalanine, the CDR3 consists of 15 amino acids. Solely the CDR3 DNA is kept, with 45 bases framed from the first base. For this clone: Its specific antigen is unknown. The junction shows a germline mismatch at one end, possibly a read error.

The immunoSEQ Assay, a bias-controlled multiplex PCR, was used to amplify TCRbeta CDR3 regions from genomic DNA. In the source study's methods: Within the assay, amplification of reference gene primers was used to estimate how many nucleated cells each sample contained. To quantify the absolute abundance of each unique TCRbeta CDR3 rearrangement, sequence reads were collapsed and filtered. For each sample, productive Simpson clonality was calculated by taking the square root of Simpson's diversity index across productive rearrangements. Imported from immuneACCESS, the table was reduced by TCRdb to in-frame sequences with V and J called. These copies leave out some clones; in studies compared against another copy, an unresolved V gene accounts for under half, and the cause of the remainder is not known. The V and J calls and clone size come from that table; D and trimming were worked out from the DNA. The sample table contains about 190,000 clones; only one count was recorded for 70% to 90% of them. The top ten hold about 6.8% of the sample.

The clonotype was recovered from a woman in her thirties or forties who had recovered from COVID-19. The chain is assembled from TRBV6-5 and TRBJ1-1, with 7 bases aligning to TRBD1. The source material was peripheral blood. The base sequence is TGTGCCGGCAGGGGGGGGAGCACCGGAGGCACTGAAGCTTTCTTT. Its translation reads: CAGRGGSTGGTEAFF.